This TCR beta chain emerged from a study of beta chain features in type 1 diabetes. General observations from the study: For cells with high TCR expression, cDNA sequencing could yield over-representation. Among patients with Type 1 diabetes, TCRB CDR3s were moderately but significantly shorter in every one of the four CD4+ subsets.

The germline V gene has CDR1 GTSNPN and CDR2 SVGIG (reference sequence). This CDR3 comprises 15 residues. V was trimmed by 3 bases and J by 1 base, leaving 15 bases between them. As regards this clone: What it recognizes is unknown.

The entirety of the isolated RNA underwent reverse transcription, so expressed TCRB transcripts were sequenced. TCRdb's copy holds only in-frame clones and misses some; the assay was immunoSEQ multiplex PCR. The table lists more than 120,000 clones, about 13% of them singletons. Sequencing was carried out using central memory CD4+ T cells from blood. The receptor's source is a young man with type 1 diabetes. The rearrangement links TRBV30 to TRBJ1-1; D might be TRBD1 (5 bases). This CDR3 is CAWRIWGLGNTEAFF. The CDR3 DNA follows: TGTGCCTGGAGGATCTGGGGGTTGGGGAACACTGAAGCTTTCTTT.